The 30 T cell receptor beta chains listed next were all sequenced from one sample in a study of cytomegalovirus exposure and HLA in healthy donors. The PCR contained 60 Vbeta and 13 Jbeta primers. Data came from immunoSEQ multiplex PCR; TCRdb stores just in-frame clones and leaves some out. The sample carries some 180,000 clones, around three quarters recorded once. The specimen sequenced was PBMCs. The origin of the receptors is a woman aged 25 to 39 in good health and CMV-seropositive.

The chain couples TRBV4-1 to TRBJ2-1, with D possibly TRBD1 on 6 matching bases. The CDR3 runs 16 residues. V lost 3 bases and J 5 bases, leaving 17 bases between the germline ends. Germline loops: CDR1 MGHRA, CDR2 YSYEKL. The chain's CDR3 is CASSQLGLRGNNEQFF. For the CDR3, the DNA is TGCGCCAGCAGCCAGCTAGGACTTAGGGGGAACAATGAGCAGTTCTTC.

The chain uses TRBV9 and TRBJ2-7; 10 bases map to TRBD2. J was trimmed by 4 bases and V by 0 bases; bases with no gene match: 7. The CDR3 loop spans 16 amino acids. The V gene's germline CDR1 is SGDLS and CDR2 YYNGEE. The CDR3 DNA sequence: TGTGCCAGCAGCGTAGGAAGCGGGGGGGCCGGGTACGAGCAGTACTTC. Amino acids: CASSVGSGGAGYEQYF.

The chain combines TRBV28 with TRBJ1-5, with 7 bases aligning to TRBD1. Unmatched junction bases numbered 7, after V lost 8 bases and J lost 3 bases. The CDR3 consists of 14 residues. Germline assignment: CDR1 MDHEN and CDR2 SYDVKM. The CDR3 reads CASARGQTNQPQHF. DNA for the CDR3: TGTGCCAGCGCCCGGGGACAGACCAATCAGCCCCAGCATTTT.

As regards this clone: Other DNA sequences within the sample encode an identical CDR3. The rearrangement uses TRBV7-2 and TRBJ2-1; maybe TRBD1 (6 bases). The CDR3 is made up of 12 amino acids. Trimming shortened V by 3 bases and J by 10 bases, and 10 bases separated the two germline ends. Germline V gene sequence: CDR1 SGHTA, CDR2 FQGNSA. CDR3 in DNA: TGTGCCAGCAGCTTGGGAAGGGGGGAGCAGTTCTTC. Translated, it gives CASSLGRGEQFF. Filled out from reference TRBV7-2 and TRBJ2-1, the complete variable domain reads GAGVSQSPSNKVTEKGKDVELRCDPISGHTALYWYRQSLGQGLEFLIYFQGNSAPDKSGLPSDRFSAERTGGSVSTLTIQRTQQEDSAVYLCASSLGRGEQFFGPGTRLTVL.

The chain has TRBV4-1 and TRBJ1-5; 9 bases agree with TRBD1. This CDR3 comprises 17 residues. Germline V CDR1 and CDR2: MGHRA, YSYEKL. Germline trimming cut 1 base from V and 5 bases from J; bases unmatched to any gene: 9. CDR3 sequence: CASSQAPGGQGDQPQHF. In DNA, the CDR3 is TGCGCCAGCAGCCAAGCCCCCGGGGGACAGGGCGATCAGCCCCAGCATTTT.

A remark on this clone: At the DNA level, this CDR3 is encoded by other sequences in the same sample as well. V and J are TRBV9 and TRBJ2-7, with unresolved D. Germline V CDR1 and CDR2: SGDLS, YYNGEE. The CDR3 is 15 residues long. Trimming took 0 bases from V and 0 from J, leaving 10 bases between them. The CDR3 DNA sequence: TGTGCCAGCAGCGTAGTAGGAGATAGCTCCTACGAGCAGTACTTC. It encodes CASSVVGDSSYEQYF.

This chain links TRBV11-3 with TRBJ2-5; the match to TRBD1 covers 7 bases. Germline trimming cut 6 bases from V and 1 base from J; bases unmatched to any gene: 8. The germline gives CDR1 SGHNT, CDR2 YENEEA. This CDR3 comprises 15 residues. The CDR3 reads CASRKGTDFQETQYF. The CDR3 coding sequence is TGTGCCAGCAGGAAAGGGACAGACTTCCAAGAGACCCAGTACTTC. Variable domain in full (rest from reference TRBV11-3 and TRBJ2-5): EAGVVQSPRYKIIEKKQPVAFWCNPISGHNTLYWYLQNLGQGPELLIRYENEEAVDDSQLPKDRFSAERLKGVDSTLKIQPAELGDSAVYLCASRKGTDFQETQYFGPGTRLLVL.

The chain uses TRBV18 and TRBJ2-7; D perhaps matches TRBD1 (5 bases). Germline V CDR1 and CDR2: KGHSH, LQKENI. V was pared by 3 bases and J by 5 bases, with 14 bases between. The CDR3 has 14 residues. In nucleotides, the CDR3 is TGTGCCAGCTCACCGAGTCCAGGGCCCCACGAGCAGTACTTC. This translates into CASSPSPGPHEQYF.

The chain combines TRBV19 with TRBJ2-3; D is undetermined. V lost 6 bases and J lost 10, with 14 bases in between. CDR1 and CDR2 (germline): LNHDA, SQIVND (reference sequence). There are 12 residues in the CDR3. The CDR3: CASSRSRPPQYF. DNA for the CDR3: TGTGCCAGTAGCCGGAGCCGACCCCCGCAGTATTTT.

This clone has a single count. The CDR3, as DNA: TGTGCCAGCAGCTTAGCGGGGACAGAGCAGTTCTTC. Translation gives CASSLAGTEQFF. The chain recombines TRBV7-9 with TRBJ2-1; possibly TRBD1 for D (6 bases). The germline gives CDR1 SEHNR, CDR2 FQNEAQ (reference sequence). V was trimmed by 0 bases and J by 10 bases, leaving 7 bases between them. The CDR3 sequence is 12 residues long.

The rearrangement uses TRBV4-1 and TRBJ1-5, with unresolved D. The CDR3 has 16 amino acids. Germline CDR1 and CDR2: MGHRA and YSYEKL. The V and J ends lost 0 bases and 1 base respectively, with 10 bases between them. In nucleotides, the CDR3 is TGCGCCAGCAGCCAAGAAGGAGGGATGAGCAATCAGCCCCAGCATTTT. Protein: CASSQEGGMSNQPQHF.

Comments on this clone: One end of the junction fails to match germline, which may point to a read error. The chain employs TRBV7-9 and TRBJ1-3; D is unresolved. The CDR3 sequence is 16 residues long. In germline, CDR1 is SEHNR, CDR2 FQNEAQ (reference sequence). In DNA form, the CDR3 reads TGTTCCAGCAGCTTTTCGACGGGAGGGTCTGGAAACACCATATATTTT. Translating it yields CSSSFSTGGSGNTIYF.

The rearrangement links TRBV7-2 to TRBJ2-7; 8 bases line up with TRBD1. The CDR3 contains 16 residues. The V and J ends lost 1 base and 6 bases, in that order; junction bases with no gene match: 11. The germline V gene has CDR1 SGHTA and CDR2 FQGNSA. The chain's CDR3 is CASSLEWRTGNSEQYF. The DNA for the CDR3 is TGTGCCAGCAGCTTAGAGTGGAGGACAGGGAACTCCGAGCAGTACTTC.

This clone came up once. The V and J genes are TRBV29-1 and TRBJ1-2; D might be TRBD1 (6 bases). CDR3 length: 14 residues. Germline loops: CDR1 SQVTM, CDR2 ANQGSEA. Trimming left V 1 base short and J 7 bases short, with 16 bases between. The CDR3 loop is CSVEGDRTAFGYTF. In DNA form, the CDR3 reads TGCAGCGTTGAAGGTGACAGGACCGCTTTTGGCTACACCTTC. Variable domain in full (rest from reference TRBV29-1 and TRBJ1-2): SAVISQKPSRDICQRGTSLTIQCQVDSQVTMMFWYRQQPGQSLTLIATANQGSEATYESGFVIDKFPISRPNLTFSTLTVSNMSPEDSSIYLCSVEGDRTAFGYTFGSGTRLTVV.

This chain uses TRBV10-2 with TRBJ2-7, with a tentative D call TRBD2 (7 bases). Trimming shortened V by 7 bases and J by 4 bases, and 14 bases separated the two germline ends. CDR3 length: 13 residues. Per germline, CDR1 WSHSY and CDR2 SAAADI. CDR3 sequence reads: CASKEGGMYEQYF. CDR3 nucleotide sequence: TGCGCCAGCAAGGAGGGGGGGATGTACGAGCAGTACTTC.

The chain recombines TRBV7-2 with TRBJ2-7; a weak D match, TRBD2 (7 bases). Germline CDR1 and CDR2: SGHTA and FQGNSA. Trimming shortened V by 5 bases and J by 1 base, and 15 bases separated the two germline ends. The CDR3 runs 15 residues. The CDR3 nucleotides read TGTGCCAGCAGCCCCCGGGGAGGGGGATCCTACGAGCAGTACTTC. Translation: CASSPRGGGSYEQYF.

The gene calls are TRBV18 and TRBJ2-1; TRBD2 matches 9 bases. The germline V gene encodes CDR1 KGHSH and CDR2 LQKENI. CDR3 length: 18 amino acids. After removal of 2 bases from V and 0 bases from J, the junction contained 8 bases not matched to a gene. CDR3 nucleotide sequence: TGTGCCAGCTCACCATTTTTGAGCGGGGGGACCTCCTACAATGAGCAGTTCTTC. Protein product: CASSPFLSGGTSYNEQFF.

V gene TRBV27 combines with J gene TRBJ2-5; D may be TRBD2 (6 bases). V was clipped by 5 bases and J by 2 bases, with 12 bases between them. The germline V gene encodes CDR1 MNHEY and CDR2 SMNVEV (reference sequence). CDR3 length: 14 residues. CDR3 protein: CASSKPGAQETQYF. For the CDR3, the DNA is TGTGCCAGCAGTAAACCGGGAGCACAAGAGACCCAGTACTTC.

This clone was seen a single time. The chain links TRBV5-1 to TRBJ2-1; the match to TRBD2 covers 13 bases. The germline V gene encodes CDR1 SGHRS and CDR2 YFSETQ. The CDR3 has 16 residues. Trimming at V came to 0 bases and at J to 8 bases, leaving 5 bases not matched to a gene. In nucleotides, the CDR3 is TGCGCCAGCAGCTTGGAACTAGCGGGGGGGCGGGATGAGCAGTTCTTC. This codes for CASSLELAGGRDEQFF.

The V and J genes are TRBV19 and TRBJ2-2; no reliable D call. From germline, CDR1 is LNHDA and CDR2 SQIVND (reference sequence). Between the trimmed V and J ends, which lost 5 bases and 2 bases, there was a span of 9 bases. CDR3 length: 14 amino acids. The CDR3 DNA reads TGTGCCAGTAGTCCCGGTGCAAACACCGGGGAGCTGTTTTTT. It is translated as CASSPGANTGELFF.

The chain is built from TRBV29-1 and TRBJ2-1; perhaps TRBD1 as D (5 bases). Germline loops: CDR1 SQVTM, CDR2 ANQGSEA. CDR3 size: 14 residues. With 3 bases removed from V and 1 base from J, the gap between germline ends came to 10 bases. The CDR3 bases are TGCAGCGTTGACGTTTACAGGTCCTACAATGAGCAGTTCTTC. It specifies CSVDVYRSYNEQFF.

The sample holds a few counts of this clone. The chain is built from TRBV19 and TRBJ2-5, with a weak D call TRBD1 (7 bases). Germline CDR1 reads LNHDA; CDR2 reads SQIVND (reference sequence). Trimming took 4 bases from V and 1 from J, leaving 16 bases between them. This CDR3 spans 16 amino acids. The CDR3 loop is CASSTQQGRSQETQYF. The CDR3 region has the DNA TGTGCCAGTAGTACCCAACAGGGGAGGTCCCAAGAGACCCAGTACTTC.

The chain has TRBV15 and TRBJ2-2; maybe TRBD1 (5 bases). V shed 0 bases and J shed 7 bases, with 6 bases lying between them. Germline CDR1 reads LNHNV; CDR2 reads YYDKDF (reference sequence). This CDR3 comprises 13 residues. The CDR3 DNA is TGTGCCACCAGCAGAGATCAGGGCGGGGAGCTGTTTTTT. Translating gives CATSRDQGGELFF. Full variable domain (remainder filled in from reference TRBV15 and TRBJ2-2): DAMVIQNPRYQVTQFGKPVTLSCSQTLNHNVMYWYQQKSSQAPKLLFHYYDKDFNNEADTPDNFQSRRPNTSFCFLDIRSPGLGDTAMYLCATSRDQGGELFFGEGSRLTVL.

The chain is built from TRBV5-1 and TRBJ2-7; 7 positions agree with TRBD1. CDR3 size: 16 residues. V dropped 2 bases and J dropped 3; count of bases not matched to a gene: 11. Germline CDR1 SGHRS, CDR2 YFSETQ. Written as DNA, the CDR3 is TGCGCCAGCAGCTTAATGCCGGGACAGCGAGTCTACGAGCAGTACTTC. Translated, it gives CASSLMPGQRVYEQYF. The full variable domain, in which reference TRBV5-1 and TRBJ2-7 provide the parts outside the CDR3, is KAGVTQTPRYLIKTRGQQVTLSCSPISGHRSVSWYQQTPGQGLQFLFEYFSETQRNKGNFPGRFSGRQFSNSRSEMNVSTLELGDSALYLCASSLMPGQRVYEQYFGPGTRLTVT.

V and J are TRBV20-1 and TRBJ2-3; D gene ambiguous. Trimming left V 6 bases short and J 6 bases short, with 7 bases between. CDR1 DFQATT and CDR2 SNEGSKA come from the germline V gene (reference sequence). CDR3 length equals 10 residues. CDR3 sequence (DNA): TGCAGTGCCCGCCGGGATACGCAGTATTTT. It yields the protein CSARRDTQYF.

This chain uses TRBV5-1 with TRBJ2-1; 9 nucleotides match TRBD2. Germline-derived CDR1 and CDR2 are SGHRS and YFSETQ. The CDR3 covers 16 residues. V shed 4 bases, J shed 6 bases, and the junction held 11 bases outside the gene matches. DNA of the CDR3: TGCGCCAGCAGCCCCTCGGGGAGCGGGGGGATCAATGAGCAGTTCTTC. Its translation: CASSPSGSGGINEQFF.

The CDR3 spells CASSYSASGFQETQYF. The CDR3, as DNA: TGTGCCAGCAGTTACTCGGCTAGCGGCTTCCAAGAGACCCAGTACTTC. The V gene is TRBV6-5, the J gene TRBJ2-5; TRBD2 agrees at 7 bases. The V gene end was trimmed by 0 bases and the J gene end by 1 base; junction bases not matched to a gene: 5. The CDR3 covers 16 residues. Germline CDR1 reads MNHEY; CDR2 reads SVGAGI.

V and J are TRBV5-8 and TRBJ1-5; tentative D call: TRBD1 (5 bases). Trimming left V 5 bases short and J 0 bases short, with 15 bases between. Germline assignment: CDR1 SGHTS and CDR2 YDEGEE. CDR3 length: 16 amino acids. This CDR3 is CASSIDRIYSNQPQHF. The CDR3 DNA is TGTGCCAGCAGTATCGACAGAATTTATAGCAATCAGCCCCAGCATTTT.

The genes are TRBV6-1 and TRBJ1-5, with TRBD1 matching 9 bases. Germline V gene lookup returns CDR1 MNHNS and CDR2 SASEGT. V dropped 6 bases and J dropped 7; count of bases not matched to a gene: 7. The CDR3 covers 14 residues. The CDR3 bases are TGTGCCAGCAGCACCGGGACAGGGAAACAGCCCCAGCATTTT. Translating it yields CASSTGTGKQPQHF.

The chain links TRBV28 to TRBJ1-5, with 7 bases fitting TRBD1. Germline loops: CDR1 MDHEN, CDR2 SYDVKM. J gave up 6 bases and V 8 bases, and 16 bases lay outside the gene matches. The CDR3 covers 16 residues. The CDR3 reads CASLPLQGRRGQPQHF. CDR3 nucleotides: TGTGCCAGCCTTCCTTTACAGGGGCGAAGAGGTCAGCCCCAGCATTTT.